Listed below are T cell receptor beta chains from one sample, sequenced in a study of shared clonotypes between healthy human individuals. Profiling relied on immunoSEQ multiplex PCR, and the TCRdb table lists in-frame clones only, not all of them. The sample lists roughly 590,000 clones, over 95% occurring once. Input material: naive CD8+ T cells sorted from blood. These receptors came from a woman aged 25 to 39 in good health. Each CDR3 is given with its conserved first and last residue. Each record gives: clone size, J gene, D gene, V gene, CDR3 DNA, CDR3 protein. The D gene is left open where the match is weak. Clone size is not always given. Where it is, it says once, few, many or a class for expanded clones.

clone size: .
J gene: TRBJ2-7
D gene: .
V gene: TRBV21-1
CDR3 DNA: TGTGCCAGCAGCTCTCGCAAACGTAGGGTCGGTTGCGAGCAGTACTTC
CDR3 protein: CASSSRKRRVGCEQYF

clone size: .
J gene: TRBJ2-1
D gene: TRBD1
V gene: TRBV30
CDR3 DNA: TGTGCCTGGGACAGGGGAGCGACTGAGCAGTTCTTC
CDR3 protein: CAWDRGATEQFF

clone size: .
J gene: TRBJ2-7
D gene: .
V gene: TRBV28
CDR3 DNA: TGTGCCAGCAGTTTGTACAAGCTAATTGACGAGCAGTACTTC
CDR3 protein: CASSLYKLIDEQYF

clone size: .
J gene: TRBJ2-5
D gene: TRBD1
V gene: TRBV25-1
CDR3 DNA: TGTGCCAGCAGTGAGAAGGGACAGGCTGAAATTGGGACCCAGTACTTC
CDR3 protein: CASSEKGQAEIGTQYF

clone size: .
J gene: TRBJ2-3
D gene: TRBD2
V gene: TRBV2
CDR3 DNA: TGTGCCAGCAGGCGAAGCGGGAGTGTAGATACGCAGTATTTT
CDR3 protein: CASRRSGSVDTQYF

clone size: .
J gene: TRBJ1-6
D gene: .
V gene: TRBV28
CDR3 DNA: TGTGCCAGCAGTTTATTGGACAGTAATTCACCCCTCCACTTT
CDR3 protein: CASSLLDSNSPLHF

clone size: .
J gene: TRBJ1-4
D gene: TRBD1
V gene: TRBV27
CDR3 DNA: TGTGCCAGCAGTATCACAGGGGGGGGTGAAAAACTGTTTTTT
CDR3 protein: CASSITGGGEKLFF

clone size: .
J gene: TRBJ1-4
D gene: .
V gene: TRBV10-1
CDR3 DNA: TGCGCCAGCAGTGATCATCACGCAGGGAAAAGGACTAATGAAAAACTGTTTTTT
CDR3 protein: CASSDHHAGKRTNEKLFF

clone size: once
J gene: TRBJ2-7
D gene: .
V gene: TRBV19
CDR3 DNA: TGTGCCAGTAGTATGGACAGCTCCTACGAGCAGTACTTC
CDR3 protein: CASSMDSSYEQYF

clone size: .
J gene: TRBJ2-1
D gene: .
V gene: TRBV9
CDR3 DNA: TGTGCCAGCAGCGTAGGAGGGGATGAGCAGTTCTTC
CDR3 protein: CASSVGGDEQFF

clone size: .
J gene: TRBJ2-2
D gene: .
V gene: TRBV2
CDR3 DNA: TGTGCCAGCAGGGGTACAGGGAGGACCGGGGAGCTGTTTTTT
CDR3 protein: CASRGTGRTGELFF

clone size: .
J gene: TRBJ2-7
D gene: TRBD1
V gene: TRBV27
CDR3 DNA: TGTGCCAGCAGTCCCTTGACAGGGGGATACGAGCAGTACTTC
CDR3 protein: CASSPLTGGYEQYF

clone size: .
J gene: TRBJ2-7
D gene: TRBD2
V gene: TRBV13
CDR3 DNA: TGTGCCAGCAGCCCGGAAGGAGGGACTAGCGGGAGGAGACCCTTCTACGAGCAGTACTTC
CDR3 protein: CASSPEGGTSGRRPFYEQYF

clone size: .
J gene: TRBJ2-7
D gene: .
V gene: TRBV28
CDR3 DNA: TGTGCCAGCAGAGGCCGAACCTACGAGCAGTACTTC
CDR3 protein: CASRGRTYEQYF

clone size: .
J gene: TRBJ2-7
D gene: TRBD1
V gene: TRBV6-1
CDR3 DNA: TGTGCCAGCAGTGAATATGGTTTAGGGACAGTTTACTACGAGCAGTACTTC
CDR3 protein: CASSEYGLGTVYYEQYF

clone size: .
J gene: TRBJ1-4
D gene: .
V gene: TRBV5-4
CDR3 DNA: TGTGCCAGCAGCTTGGGTCCCCTGACGGGAAATGAAAAACTGTTTTTT
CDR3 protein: CASSLGPLTGNEKLFF

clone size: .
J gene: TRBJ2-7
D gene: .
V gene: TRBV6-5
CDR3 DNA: TGTGCCAGCAGTTACAATTTCGGCAACTCCTACGAGCAGTACTTC
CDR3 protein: CASSYNFGNSYEQYF

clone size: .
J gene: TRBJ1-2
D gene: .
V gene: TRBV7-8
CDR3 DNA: TGTGCCAGCAGCTTAGATCTCGGGCTGTATGGCTACACCTTC
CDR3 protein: CASSLDLGLYGYTF

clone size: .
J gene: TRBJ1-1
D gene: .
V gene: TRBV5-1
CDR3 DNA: TGCGCCAGCAGCTTGGTACGGGGGAACACTGAAGCTTTCTTT
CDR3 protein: CASSLVRGNTEAFF

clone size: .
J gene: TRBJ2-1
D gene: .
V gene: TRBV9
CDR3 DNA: TGTGCCAGCAGCCCGAACAGGGTCAATTACAATGAGCAGTTCTTC
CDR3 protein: CASSPNRVNYNEQFF

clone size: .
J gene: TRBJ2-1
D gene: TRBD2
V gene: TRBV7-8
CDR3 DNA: TGTGCCAGCAGCTTGGGCGGGAGAACTGAGCAGTTCTTC
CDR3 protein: CASSLGGRTEQFF

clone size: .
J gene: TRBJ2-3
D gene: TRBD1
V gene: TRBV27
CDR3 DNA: TGTGCCAGCAGTCCCAACACAGGGGGCACAGATACGCAGTATTTT
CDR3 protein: CASSPNTGGTDTQYF

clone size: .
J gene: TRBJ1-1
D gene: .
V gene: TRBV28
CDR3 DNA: TGTGCCAGCAGTCCTCAGTGGAACACTGAAGCTTTCTTT
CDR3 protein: CASSPQWNTEAFF

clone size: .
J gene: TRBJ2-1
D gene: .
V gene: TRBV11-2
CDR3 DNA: TGTGCCAGCAGCTTTGCACCGGGCCCGCAGTTCTTC
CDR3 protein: CASSFAPGPQFF

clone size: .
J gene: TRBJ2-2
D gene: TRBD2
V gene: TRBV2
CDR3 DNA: TGTGCCAGCAGTGATCCCCGAGCGGGAGGGACCGCCGGGGAGCTGTTTTTT
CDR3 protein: CASSDPRAGGTAGELFF

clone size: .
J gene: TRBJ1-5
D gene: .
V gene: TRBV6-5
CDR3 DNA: TGTGCCAGCAGCGAGGGAAACACGAATCAGCCCCAGCATTTT
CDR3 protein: CASSEGNTNQPQHF

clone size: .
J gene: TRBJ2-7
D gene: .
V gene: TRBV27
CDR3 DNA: TGTGCCAGCAAAGGGTCGGGCGGCGAGCAGTACTTC
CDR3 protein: CASKGSGGEQYF

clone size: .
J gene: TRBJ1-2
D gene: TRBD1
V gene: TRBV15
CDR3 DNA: TGTGCCACCAGCCCTGGGCAGGGGGTTGCCTATGGCTACACCTTC
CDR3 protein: CATSPGQGVAYGYTF

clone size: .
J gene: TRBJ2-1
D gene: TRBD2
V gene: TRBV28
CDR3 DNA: TGTGCCAGCAGTTCGACAAGGACTAGCGGGAGGCCGGGCTCCTACAATGAGCAGTTCTTC
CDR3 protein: CASSSTRTSGRPGSYNEQFF

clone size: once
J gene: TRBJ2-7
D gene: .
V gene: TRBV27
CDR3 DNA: TGTGCCAGCAGTTTAGCCCCGGACTACTACGAGCAGTACTTC
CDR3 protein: CASSLAPDYYEQYF

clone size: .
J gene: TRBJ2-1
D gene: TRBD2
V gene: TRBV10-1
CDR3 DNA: TGCGCCAGCAGGGATGGGACTAGCGGAAATTACAATGAGCAGTTCTTC
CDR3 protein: CASRDGTSGNYNEQFF

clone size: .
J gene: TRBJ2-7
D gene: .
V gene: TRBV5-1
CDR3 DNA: TGCGCCAGCAGCTTGGCATCCCTCGCCTACGAGCAGTACTTC
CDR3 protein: CASSLASLAYEQYF

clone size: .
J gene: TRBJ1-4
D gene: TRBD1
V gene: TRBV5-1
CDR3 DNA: TGCGCCAGCAGCAAGGGACAGGGGGTTCTGGAACTGTTTTTT
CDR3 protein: CASSKGQGVLELFF

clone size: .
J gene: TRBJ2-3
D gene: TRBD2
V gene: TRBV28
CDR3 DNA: TGTGCCAGCAGTCTTAGCGGGCCCAGCACAGATACGCAGTATTTT
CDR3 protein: CASSLSGPSTDTQYF

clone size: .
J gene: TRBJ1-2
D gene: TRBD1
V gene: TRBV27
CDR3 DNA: TGTGCCAGCGGGACAGGGCGGGCCTCCTCTGGCTACACCTTC
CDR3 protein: CASGTGRASSGYTF

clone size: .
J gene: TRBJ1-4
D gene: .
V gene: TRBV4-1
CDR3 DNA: TGCGCCAGCAGCCAAGTAGGTGTAACTAATGAAAAACTGTTTTTT
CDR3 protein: CASSQVGVTNEKLFF

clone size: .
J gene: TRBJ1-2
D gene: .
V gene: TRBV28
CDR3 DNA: TGTGCCAGCAGTTTTCAGGGCACTAACTATGGCTACACCTTC
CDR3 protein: CASSFQGTNYGYTF

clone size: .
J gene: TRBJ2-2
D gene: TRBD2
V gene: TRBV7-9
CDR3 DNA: TGTGCCAGCAGCTTCCTAGCGGGAGGTAGCACCGGGGAGCTGTTTTTT
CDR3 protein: CASSFLAGGSTGELFF

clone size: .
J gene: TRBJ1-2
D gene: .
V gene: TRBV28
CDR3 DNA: TGTGCCAGCAGTTTAGTAGTGCAGAGGGGACTTAACTATGGCTACACCTTC
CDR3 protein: CASSLVVQRGLNYGYTF

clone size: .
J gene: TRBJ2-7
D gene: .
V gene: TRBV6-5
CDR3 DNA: TGTGCCAGCAGTCGCGGGTCCCTGTACGAGCAGTACTTC
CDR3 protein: CASSRGSLYEQYF

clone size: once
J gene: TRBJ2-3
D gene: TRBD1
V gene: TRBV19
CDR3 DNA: TGTGCCAGTAGGGACAGGGGGCTCTGGGATACGCAGTATTTT
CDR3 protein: CASRDRGLWDTQYF

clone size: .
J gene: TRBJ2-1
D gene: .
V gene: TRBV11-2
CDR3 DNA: TGTGCCAGCAGCTTGAGTGAAGAGCAGTTCTTC
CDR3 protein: CASSLSEEQFF

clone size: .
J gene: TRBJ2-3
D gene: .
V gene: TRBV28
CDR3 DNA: TGTGCCAGCAGTTTATTGGCAGGGGCGGCAGATACGCAGTATTTT
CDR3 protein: CASSLLAGAADTQYF

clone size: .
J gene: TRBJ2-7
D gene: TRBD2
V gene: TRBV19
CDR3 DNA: TGTGCCAGTAGTTTGGGGACTAGCGGGATCTACGAGCAGTACTTC
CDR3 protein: CASSLGTSGIYEQYF

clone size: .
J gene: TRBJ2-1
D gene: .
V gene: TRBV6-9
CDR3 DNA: TGTGCCAGCAACCTCCGACAGAGCTCCTACAATGAGCAGTTCTTC
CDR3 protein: CASNLRQSSYNEQFF

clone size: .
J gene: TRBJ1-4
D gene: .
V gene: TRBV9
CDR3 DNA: TGTGCCAGCAGCACGGACAGTAGTAATGAAAAACTGTTTTTT
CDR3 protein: CASSTDSSNEKLFF

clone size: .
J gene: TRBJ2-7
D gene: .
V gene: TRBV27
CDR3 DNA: TGTGCCAGCAGTTTATCCCCCGAGCAGTACTTC
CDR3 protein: CASSLSPEQYF

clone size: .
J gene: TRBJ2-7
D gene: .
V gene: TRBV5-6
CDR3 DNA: TGTGCCAGCAGCCCGGACAGATACGAGCAGTACTTC
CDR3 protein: CASSPDRYEQYF

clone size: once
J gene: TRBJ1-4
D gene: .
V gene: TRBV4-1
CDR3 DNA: TGCGCCAGCAGCCAGCCTGACGAGGGCCAAACTAATGAAAAACTGTTTTTT
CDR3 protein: CASSQPDEGQTNEKLFF

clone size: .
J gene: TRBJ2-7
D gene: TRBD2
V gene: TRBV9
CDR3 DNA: TGTGCCAGCAGCGTAGGAGCTAGCGGAATCTACGAGCAGTACTTC
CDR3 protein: CASSVGASGIYEQYF

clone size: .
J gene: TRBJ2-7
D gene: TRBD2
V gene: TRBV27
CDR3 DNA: TGTGCCAGCAGGCTGGAGGGAGGGGCTCCGTCCTACGAGCAGTACTTC
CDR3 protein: CASRLEGGAPSYEQYF

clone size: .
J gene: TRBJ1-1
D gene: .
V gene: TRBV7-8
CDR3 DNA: TGTGCCAGCATCCAGGAGGGGGAAAGACAAGCTTTCTTT
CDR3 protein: CASIQEGERQAFF

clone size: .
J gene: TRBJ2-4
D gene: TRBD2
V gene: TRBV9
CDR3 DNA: TGTGCCAGCAGCGACCGGGAGGAGTTACTAGACATTCAGTACTTC
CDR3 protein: CASSDREELLDIQYF

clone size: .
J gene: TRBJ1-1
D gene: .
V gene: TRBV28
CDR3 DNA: TGTGCCAGCAGTGCGGGACACCTCACTGAAGCTTTCTTT
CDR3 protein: CASSAGHLTEAFF

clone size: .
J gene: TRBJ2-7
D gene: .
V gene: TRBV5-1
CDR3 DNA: TGCGCCAGCAGCTTGGCCGCCTCAGTGGGCCCGAGCTCCTACGAGCAGTACTTC
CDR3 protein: CASSLAASVGPSSYEQYF

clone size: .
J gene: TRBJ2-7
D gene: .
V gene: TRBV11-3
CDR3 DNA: TGTGCCAGCAGCTTAGTTAGGCGACCCCCTTTTAGATCTTACGAGCAGTACTTC
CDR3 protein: CASSLVRRPPFRSYEQYF